The T cell receptor (beta chain) described here comes from a study of cytomegalovirus exposure and HLA in healthy donors. Whole-study findings and limits: A later analysis reported that several of the most significant clusters appeared to be linked to common viral pathogens, among them Epstein-Barr virus. Presence/absence results assume similar sequencing depth per donor, which may not hold. Because they were indistinguishable, some V segments, including TRBV6-2 and TRBV6-3, were excluded.

It was with 60 Vbeta and 13 Jbeta primers that the PCR ran. TCRdb's table, derived via immunoSEQ multiplex PCR, lists solely in-frame clones and lacks some. The table includes approximately 100,000 clones, approximately 76% detected once. Worth noting for this clone: The antigen is unknown.

Germline V gene sequence: CDR1 SGHRS, CDR2 YFSETQ. This CDR3 contains 17 residues. V gave up 4 bases and J gave up 6 bases, with 23 bases separating them. The sequenced sample consisted of PBMCs. The clonotype comes from a woman between 18 and 29 years old in good health and CMV-seropositive. V is TRBV5-1 and J is TRBJ1-5; D not resolved. Here the CDR3 reads CASSPLPAGFSGQPQHF. The CDR3 DNA follows: TGCGCCAGCAGCCCTCTGCCGGCGGGCTTTTCGGGTCAGCCCCAGCATTTT. Full variable domain (remainder filled in from reference TRBV5-1 and TRBJ1-5): KAGVTQTPRYLIKTRGQQVTLSCSPISGHRSVSWYQQTPGQGLQFLFEYFSETQRNKGNFPGRFSGRQFSNSRSEMNVSTLELGDSALYLCASSPLPAGFSGQPQHFGDGTRLSIL.